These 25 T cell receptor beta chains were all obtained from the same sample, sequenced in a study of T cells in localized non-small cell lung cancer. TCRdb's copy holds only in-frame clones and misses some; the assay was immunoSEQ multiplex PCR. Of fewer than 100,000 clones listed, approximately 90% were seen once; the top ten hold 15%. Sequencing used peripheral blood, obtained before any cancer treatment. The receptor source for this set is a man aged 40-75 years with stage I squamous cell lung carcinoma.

CDR3 DNA sequence: TGCGCCAGCAGCTTGGCCGCCGGGGCGGGGGAGACCCAGTACTTC. It codes for CASSLAAGAGETQYF. The chain has TRBV5-1 and TRBJ2-5, with D possibly being TRBD2 (6 bases). Germline V gene lookup returns CDR1 SGHRS and CDR2 YFSETQ. There are 15 residues in the CDR3. Trimming stripped 0 bases from V and 5 bases from J, with 14 bases between. Drawing the rest from reference TRBV5-1 and TRBJ2-5, the complete variable domain is KAGVTQTPRYLIKTRGQQVTLSCSPISGHRSVSWYQQTPGQGLQFLFEYFSETQRNKGNFPGRFSGRQFSNSRSEMNVSTLELGDSALYLCASSLAAGAGETQYFGPGTRLLVL.

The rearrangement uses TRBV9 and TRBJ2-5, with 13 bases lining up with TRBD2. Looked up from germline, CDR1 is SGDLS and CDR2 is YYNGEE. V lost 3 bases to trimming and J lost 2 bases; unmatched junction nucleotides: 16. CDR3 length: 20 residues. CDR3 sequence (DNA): TGTGCCAGCAGCGCCACCCATTCGACTAGCGGGGGGAGTTATCAAGAGACCCAGTACTTC. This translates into CASSATHSTSGGSYQETQYF.

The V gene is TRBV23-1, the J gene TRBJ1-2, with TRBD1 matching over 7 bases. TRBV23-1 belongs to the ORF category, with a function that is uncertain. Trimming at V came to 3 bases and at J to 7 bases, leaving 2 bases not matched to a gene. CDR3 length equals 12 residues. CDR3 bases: TGCGCCAGCAGTCAGACAGGGTTTGGCTACACCTTC. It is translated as CASSQTGFGYTF.

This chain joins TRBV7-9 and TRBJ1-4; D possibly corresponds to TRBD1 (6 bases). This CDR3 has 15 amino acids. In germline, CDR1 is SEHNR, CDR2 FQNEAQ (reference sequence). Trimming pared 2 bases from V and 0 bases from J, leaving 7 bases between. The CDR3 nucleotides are TGTGCCAGCAGCTTAAGGACAGCAACTAATGAAAAACTGTTTTTT. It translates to CASSLRTATNEKLFF.

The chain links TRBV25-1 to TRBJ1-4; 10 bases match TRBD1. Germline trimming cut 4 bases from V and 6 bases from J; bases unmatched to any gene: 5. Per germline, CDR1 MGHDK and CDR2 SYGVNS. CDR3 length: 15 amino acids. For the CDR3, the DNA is TGTGCCAGCAGTGTTCCGGGACAGGGGCATGAAAAACTGTTTTTT. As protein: CASSVPGQGHEKLFF.

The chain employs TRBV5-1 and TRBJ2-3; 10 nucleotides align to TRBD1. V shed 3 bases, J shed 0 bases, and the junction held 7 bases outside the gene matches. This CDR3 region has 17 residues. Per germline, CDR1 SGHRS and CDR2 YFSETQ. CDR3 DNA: TGCGCCAGCAGCTGGACCGGGACAGGGGAAAGCACAGATACGCAGTATTTT. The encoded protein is CASSWTGTGESTDTQYF.

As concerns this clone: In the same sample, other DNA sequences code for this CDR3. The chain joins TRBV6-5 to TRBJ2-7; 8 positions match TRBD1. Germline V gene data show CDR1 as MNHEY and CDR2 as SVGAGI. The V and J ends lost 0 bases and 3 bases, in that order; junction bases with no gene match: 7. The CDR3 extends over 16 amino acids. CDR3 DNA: TGTGCCAGCAGTTACTCCGGGACAGGTTTTAGCTACGAGCAGTACTTC. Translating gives CASSYSGTGFSYEQYF.

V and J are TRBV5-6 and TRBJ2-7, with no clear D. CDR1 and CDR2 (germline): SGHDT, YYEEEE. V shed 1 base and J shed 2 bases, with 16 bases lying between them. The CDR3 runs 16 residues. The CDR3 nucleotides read TGTGCCAGCAGCTTGCCTTTGGGATCTGGTGCCTACGAGCAGTACTTC. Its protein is CASSLPLGSGAYEQYF.

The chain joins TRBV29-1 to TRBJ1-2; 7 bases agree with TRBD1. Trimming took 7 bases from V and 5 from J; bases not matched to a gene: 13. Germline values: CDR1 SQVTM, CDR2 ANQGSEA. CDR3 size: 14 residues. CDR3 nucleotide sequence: TGCAGCGCCTTTGGTGGGACAGAGATTTATGGCTACACCTTC. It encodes CSAFGGTEIYGYTF.

Here the CDR3 reads CASSLEWQATEQFF. As DNA, the CDR3 is TGTGCCAGCAGCTTAGAGTGGCAGGCCACTGAGCAGTTCTTC. The chain joins TRBV7-3 to TRBJ2-1; D not certain. The CDR3 runs 14 residues. Germline CDR1 is SGHTA and CDR2 is FQGTGA. The V end lost 2 bases, the J end lost 9 bases, and 14 bases lay between the germline ends. The variable domain in full, with the rest retrieved from reference TRBV7-3 and TRBJ2-1, is GAGVSQTPSNKVTEKGKYVELRCDPISGHTALYWYRQSLGQGPEFLIYFQGTGAADDSGLPNDRFFAVRPEGSVSTLKIQRTERGDSAVYLCASSLEWQATEQFFGPGTRLTVL.

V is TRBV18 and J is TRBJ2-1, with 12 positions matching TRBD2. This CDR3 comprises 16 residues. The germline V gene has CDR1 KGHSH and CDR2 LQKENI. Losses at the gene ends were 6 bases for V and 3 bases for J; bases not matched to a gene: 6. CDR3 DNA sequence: TGTGCCAGCTCGTCTACTAGCGGGGGGTTCTACAATGAGCAGTTCTTC. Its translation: CASSSTSGGFYNEQFF.

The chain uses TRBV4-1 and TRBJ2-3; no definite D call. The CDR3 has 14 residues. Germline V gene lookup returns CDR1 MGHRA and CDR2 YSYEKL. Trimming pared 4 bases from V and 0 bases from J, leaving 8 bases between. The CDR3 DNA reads TGCGCCAGCAGCCTAGAGGTTAGCACAGATACGCAGTATTTT. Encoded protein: CASSLEVSTDTQYF.

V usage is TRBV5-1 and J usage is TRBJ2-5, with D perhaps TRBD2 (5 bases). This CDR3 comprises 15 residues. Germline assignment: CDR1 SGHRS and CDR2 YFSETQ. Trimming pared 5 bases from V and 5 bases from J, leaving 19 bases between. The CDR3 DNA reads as TGCGCCAGCAGAACCACGGGATCCAGCGTCGAGACCCAGTACTTC. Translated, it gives CASRTTGSSVETQYF.

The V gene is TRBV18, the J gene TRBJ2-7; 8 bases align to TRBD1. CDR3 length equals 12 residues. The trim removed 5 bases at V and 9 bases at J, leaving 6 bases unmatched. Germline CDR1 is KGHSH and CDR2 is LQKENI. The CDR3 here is CASSLDRAGQYF. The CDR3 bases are TGTGCCAGCTCATTGGACAGGGCCGGGCAGTACTTC.

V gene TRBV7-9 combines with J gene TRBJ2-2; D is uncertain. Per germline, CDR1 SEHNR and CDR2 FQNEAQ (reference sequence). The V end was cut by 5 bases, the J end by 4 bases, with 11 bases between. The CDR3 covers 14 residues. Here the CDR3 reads CASSRNLGTGELFF. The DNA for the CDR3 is TGTGCCAGCAGCAGGAATTTGGGCACCGGGGAGCTGTTTTTT.

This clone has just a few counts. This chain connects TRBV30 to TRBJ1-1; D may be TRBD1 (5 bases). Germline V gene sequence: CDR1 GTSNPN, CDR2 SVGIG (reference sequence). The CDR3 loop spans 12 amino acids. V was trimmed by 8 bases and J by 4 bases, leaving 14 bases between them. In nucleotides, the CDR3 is TGTGCCGGCTACAGGACGATCACTGAAGCTTTCTTT. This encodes CAGYRTITEAFF.

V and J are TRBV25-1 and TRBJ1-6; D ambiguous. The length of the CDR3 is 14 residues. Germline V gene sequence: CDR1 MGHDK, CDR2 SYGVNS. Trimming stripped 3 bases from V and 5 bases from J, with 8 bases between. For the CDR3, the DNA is TGTGCCAGCAGTGATCGCTTTGATAATTCACCCCTCCACTTT. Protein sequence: CASSDRFDNSPLHF.

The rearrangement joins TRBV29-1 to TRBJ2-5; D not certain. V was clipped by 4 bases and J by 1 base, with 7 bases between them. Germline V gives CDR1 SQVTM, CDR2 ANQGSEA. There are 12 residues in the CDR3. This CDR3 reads CSVVQSQETQYF. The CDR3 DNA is TGCAGCGTTGTACAGAGCCAAGAGACCCAGTACTTC.

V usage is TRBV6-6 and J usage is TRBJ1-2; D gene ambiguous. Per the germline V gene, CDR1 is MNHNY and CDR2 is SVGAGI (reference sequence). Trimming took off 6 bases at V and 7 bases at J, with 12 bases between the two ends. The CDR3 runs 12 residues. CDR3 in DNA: TGTGCCAGCAGCCACGGAGTTGGTGGCTACACCTTC. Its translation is CASSHGVGGYTF.

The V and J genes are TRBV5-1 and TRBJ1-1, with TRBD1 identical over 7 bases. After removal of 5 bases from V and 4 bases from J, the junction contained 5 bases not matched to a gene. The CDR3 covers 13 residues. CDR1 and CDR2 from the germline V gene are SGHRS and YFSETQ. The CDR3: CASRPRQGTEAFF. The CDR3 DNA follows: TGCGCCAGCAGGCCCAGACAGGGCACTGAAGCTTTCTTT.

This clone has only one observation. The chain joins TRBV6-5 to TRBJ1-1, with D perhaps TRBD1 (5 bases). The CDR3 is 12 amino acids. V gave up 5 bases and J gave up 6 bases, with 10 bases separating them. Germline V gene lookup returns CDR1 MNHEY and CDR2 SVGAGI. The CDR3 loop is CASSGAYPEAFF. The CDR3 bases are TGTGCCAGCAGTGGGGCCTACCCTGAAGCTTTCTTT.

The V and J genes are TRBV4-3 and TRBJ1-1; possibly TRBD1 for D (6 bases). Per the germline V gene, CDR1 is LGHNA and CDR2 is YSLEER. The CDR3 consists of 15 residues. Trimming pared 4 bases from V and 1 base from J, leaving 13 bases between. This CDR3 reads CASSLRQVPNTEAFF. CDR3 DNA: TGCGCCAGCAGCCTCCGACAGGTACCGAACACTGAAGCTTTCTTT.

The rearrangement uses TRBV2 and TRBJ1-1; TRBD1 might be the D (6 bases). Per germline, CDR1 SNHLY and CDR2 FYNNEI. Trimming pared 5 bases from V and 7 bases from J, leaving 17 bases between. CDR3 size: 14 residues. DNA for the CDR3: TGTGCCAGCAGTTTTCAGGGGCCCCGGTTTGAAGCTTTCTTT. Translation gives CASSFQGPRFEAFF.

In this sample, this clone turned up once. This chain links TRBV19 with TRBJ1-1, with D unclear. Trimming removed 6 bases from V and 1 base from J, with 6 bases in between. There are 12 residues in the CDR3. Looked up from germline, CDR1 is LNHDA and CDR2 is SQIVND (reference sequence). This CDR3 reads CASRTPNTEAFF. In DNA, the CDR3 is TGTGCCAGTAGGACACCGAACACTGAAGCTTTCTTT.

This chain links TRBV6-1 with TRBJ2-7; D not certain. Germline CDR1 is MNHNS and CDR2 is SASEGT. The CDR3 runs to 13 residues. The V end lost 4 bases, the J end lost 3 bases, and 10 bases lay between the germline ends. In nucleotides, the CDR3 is TGTGCCAGCAGTGCCCTACTTGGCTACGAGCAGTACTTC. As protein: CASSALLGYEQYF.